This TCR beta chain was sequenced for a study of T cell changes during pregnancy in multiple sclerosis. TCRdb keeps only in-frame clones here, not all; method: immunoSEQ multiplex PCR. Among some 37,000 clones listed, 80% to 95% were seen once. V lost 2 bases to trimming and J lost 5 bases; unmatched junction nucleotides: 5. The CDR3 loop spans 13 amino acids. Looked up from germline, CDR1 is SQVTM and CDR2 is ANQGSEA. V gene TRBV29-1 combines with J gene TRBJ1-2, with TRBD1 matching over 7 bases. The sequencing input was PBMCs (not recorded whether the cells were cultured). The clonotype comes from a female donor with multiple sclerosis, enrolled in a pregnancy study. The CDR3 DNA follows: TGCAGCGTTGAAAGCGACAGGGAGTATGGCTACACCTTC. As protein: CSVESDREYGYTF.